This TCR beta chain appears in the sequencing data of a study of blood T cell repertoires in COVID-19. Study details: Samples taken during acute and convalescent COVID-19 were collected in the United States, Italy and Spain. T cells, B-cell-depleted T cells, or PBMCs supplied cDNA or gDNA.

The J segment lost 1 base and the V segment lost 0 bases, leaving 5 bases of the junction unmatched. CDR1 is ENHRY and CDR2 is SYGVKD in the germline V gene. This CDR3 contains 16 residues. This clone was detected only once. Method: immunoSEQ multiplex PCR; TCRdb's copy keeps in-frame clones and lacks some. The table records approximately 250,000 clones, over 75% of them present only once. This sequence originates from a human donor in a cohort sampled during active COVID-19. The chain employs TRBV10-3 and TRBJ2-5; TRBD1 matches at 7 bases. Sequencing was carried out using peripheral blood. CDR3 in amino acids: CAISESDRHFQETQYF. Here the CDR3 DNA reads TGTGCCATCAGTGAGTCGGACAGGCATTTCCAAGAGACCCAGTACTTC.